Sequencing of this T cell receptor (beta chain) was carried out in a study of vaccination effects on CD4 cells after COVID-19 (dated by TCRdb to 2021 to 2024). As for the study more broadly: The ViraFEST assay stimulated PBMC with viral peptide pools and then used TCR sequencing to identify antigen-specific CD4+ T cell clonotypes by expansion. Altogether, some ten COVID-19 convalescent patients and several SARS-CoV-2-naive healthy vaccine recipients made up the full study. Participants received two doses of either the BNT162b2 or the mRNA-1273 mRNA SARS-CoV-2 vaccine. Cultures from other donors in the study were sequenced with the Oncomine TCR Beta short-read assay on an Illumina iSeq 100. A few million PBMC per well were cultured with approximately 10 ug/ml peptides in IMDM containing 5% human AB serum, around 10 IU/ml IL-2 and gentamicin. In both COVID-19 convalescent patients and infection-naive vaccine recipients, the study compared SARS-CoV-2 spike-specific CD4+ TCR repertoires from before mRNA vaccination with those from after it. Results the study describes overall, beyond this receptor: The study was limited by a small number of convalescent patients, and early post-infection timepoints were lacking. In healthy vaccine recipients, vaccine-induced clones were almost all SARS-CoV-2 mono-reactive, with only 1 of 255 cross-reactive with common cold coronaviruses. At late post-vaccination timepoints, both infection-induced and vaccine-induced clones showed marked clonal contraction, consistent with waning T cell responses.

After around 11 days of culture, CD4+ T cells were isolated with the EasySep CD4+ T cell isolation kit. Healthy vaccine recipients had no prior SARS-CoV-2 infection, confirmed by negative nucleocapsid antibodies before and after vaccination. Half of the culture medium was replaced with fresh IL-2-containing medium on days 3 and 7. Unless otherwise noted, each peptide stimulation condition was cultured in triplicate wells. Using Ficoll-Paque Plus gradient centrifugation, PBMC were separated from whole blood and then either used fresh or cryopreserved at -140C. The QIAamp micro DNA kit was used to extract genomic DNA from the cultured CD4+ T cells. Of note for this clone: What antigen it recognizes has not been identified. Per-nucleotide qualities are absent, and no much larger clonotype sits a single base away.

CDR1 and CDR2 are drawn from the germline V gene: SGHRS, YFSETQ. The CDR3 covers 14 residues, taking in both the cysteine and the phenylalanine. Only the CDR3 DNA stays, 42 bases, in frame from base 1. Ends trimmed: V by 4 bases, J by 8 bases; bases unmatched to a gene: 9. Library creation used the immunoSEQ multiplex PCR assay. DNA from the cultured, isolated CD4+ T cells was subjected to TCR beta CDR3 sequencing. Per the source publication's procedure: The analysis removed non-productive TCR sequences, trimmed reads to the CDR3 region, and retained only CDR3s that were 7 or more amino acids long. The MANAFEST web app was used to pick out antigen-specific clonotypes by comparing their expansion in peptide wells with that in reference cultures. To be called positive, a clone needed expansion at FDR<0.05 compared with the reference and with all other wells, an odds ratio greater than 5, and a frequency greater than 0.1% in two replicate wells. Cross-reactive clonotypes were defined as significantly expanded in SARS-CoV-2 spike wells and in at least one common cold coronavirus spike condition. Levenshtein distance calculated with the stringdist R package was used to assess CDR3 similarity, and unrooted trees were constructed with ape in R 3.6.1. The table comes from immuneACCESS by way of TCRdb, which keeps in-frame sequences with V and J called. Part of the clones is missing from these tables; in studies checked, under half for an unresolved V gene and the rest for unknown reasons. Clone size and V and J calls were adopted from that table, with D and trimming inferred from the DNA. The sample table holds fewer than 75,000 clones, of which over 60% were seen once. In total, the top ten clones hold about 2% of the sample.

The source of this sequence is a human donor who received a COVID-19 vaccine. The chain couples TRBV5-1 to TRBJ1-2, and TRBD1 matches 9 of the central bases. The sample in question was CD4+ T cells from PBMCs cultured without peptide, obtained before COVID-19 vaccination. The CDR3 reads CASSAGTGIGGYTF. The base sequence is TGCGCCAGCAGCGCCGGGACAGGGATCGGGGGCTACACCTTC.